The 9 T cell receptor beta chains below all came from one sample that was sequenced in a study of siplizumab effects on memory and regulatory T cells. Profiled with immunoSEQ multiplex PCR; TCRdb holds only in-frame clones, not every one. The sample yields nearly 95,000 clones, 90% to 95% seen once. The sequenced material came from non-Treg CD4+ T cells sorted from blood. The receptors come from a human donor in good health.

This chain joins TRBV4-2 and TRBJ1-1; the D is unclear. This CDR3 region has 13 residues. In germline, CDR1 is LGHNA, CDR2 YNFKEQ. The V gene lost 4 bases and the J gene lost 4 bases, with 10 bases spanning the gap. The CDR3 coding sequence is TGTGCCAGCAGCCCTTACGGGAGCACTGAAGCTTTCTTT. This gives the protein CASSPYGSTEAFF.

This rearrangement joins TRBV19 to TRBJ1-2, with unresolved D. V lost 7 bases, J lost 2 bases, and 14 bases lay in between. The CDR3 is 14 amino acids. Germline lookup yields CDR1 LNHDA and CDR2 SQIVND (reference sequence). Written as DNA, the CDR3 is TGTGCCAGTACCAGAGGGCCCGTCAACTATGGCTACACCTTC. Protein sequence: CASTRGPVNYGYTF.

The genes are TRBV11-3 and TRBJ2-2; 11 bases fit TRBD2. The germline V gene encodes CDR1 SGHNT and CDR2 YENEEA. The trim removed 0 bases at V and 1 base at J, leaving 1 base unmatched. The CDR3 is 17 residues long. CDR3 sequence reads: CASSLDGLAGNTGELFF. The CDR3 region has the DNA TGTGCCAGCAGCTTAGATGGACTAGCGGGGAACACCGGGGAGCTGTTTTTT.

The J gene is TRBJ1-5, the V gene TRBV5-4, with D perhaps TRBD1 (5 bases). Trimming shortened V by 3 bases and J by 2 bases, and 9 bases separated the two germline ends. This CDR3 is 14 amino acids long. Germline lookup yields CDR1 SGHNT and CDR2 YYREEE (reference sequence). CDR3: CASSSGTGNQPQHF. CDR3 sequence (DNA): TGTGCCAGCAGCTCCGGGACGGGCAATCAGCCCCAGCATTTT.

This clone was seen just once. The CDR3: CASSLEGNTEAFF. The CDR3 DNA is TGTGCCAGCAGTTTGGAGGGTAACACTGAAGCTTTCTTT. This chain uses TRBV27 with TRBJ1-1; the D is unclear. The CDR3 covers 13 residues. The germline V gene has CDR1 MNHEY and CDR2 SMNVEV (reference sequence). The V gene lost 3 bases and the J gene lost 2 bases, with 7 bases spanning the gap.

This chain links TRBV6-5 with TRBJ1-6; D possibly corresponds to TRBD1 (5 bases). V was clipped by 0 bases and J by 9 bases, with 15 bases between them. The CDR3 runs 16 residues. Germline V CDR1 and CDR2: MNHEY, SVGAGI. The CDR3 is CASSYSSLGASSPLHF. CDR3 bases: TGTGCCAGCAGTTACTCGAGTTTAGGGGCGAGTTCACCCCTCCACTTT.

This chain joins TRBV7-9 and TRBJ1-1; no definite D call. Germline V lookup: CDR1 SEHNR, CDR2 FQNEAQ (reference sequence). V was cut by 1 base and J by 8 bases, with 11 bases left in between. There are 13 residues in the CDR3. Here the CDR3 DNA reads TGTGCCAGCAGCTTAGTGTTTGGGAGAGAAGCTTTCTTT. Translated: CASSLVFGREAFF.

The chain links TRBV5-1 to TRBJ2-3; 7 bases are shared with TRBD1. V lost 5 bases to trimming and J lost 3 bases; unmatched junction nucleotides: 6. CDR1 SGHRS and CDR2 YFSETQ come from the germline V gene. This CDR3 is 14 amino acids long. The CDR3 protein is CASSITGETDTQYF. The CDR3 DNA reads TGCGCCAGCAGTATAACAGGGGAGACAGATACGCAGTATTTT.

The rearrangement links TRBV18 to TRBJ1-3; no reliable D call. There are 15 residues in the CDR3. CDR1 KGHSH and CDR2 LQKENI come from the germline V gene. Trimming cost V 0 bases and J 4 bases, with 10 bases left between them. The DNA for the CDR3 is TGTGCCAGCTCACCACCTAGTATGGGAGGAAACACCATATATTTT. Its translation: CASSPPSMGGNTIYF.